The entry that follows covers one T cell receptor beta chain sequence. The source of the sample is a study of blood T cell repertoires in COVID-19. On the study more broadly: Whether acute or convalescent, the COVID-19 samples came from the United States, Italy and Spain. From T cells, B-cell-depleted T cells, or PBMCs came the material, which was cDNA or gDNA.

Germline V CDR1 and CDR2: SGHRS, YFSETQ. The V gene end was trimmed by 4 bases and the J gene end by 4 bases; junction bases not matched to a gene: 5. This CDR3 has 14 amino acids. This table comes from immunoSEQ multiplex PCR, and its TCRdb copy is limited to in-frame clones, with some not included. The table has 150,000 to 200,000 clones, roughly 91% seen once. The V and J genes are TRBV5-1 and TRBJ2-7; 10 nucleotides align to TRBD1. Material for sequencing was peripheral blood. This receptor was taken from a woman in her 50s with acute or convalescent COVID-19. CDR3 DNA sequence: TGCGCCAGCAGCAAGGGACAGGGGAGGTACGAGCAGTACTTC. Protein: CASSKGQGRYEQYF.